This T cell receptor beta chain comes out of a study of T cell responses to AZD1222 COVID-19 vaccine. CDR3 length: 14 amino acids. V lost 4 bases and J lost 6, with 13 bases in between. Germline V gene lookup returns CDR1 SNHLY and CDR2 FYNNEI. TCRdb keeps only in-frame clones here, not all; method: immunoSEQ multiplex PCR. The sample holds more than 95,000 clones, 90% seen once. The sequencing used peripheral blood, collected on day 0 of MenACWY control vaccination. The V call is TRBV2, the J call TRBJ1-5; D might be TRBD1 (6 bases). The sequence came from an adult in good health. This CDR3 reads CASSAQGGVQPQHF. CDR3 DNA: TGTGCCAGCAGTGCACAGGGAGGGGTTCAGCCCCAGCATTTT.